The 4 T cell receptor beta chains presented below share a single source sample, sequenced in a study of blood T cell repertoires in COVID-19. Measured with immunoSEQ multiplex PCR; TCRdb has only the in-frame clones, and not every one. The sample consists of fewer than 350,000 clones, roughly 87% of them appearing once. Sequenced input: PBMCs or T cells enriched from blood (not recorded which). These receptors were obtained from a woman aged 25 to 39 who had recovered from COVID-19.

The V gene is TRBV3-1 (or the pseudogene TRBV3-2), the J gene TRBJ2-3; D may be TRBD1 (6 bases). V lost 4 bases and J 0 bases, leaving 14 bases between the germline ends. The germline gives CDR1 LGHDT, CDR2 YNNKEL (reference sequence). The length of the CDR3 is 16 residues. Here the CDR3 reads CASSLWGQSSTDTQYF. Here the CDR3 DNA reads TGTGCCAGCAGCCTATGGGGGCAATCTAGCACAGATACGCAGTATTTT.

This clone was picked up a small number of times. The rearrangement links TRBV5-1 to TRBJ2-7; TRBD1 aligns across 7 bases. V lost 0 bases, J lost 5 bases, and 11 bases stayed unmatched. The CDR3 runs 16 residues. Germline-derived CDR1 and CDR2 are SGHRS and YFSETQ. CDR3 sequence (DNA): TGCGCCAGCAGCTTGGCCAGGGGGAATGGTAGAAACGAGCAGTACTTC. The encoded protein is CASSLARGNGRNEQYF.

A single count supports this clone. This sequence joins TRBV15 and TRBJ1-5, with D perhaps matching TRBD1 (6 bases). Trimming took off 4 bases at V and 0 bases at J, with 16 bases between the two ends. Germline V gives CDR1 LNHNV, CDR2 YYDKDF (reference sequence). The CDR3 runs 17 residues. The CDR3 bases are TGTGCCACCAGCATCAAAAGGGGGAGATATAGCAATCAGCCCCAGCATTTT. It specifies CATSIKRGRYSNQPQHF.

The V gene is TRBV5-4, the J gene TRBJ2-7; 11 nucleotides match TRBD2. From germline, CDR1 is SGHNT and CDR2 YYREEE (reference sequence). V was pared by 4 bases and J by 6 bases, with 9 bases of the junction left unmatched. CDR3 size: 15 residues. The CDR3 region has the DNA TGTGCCAGCAGCCGAGAACTAGCGGGGGCAAGCGAGCAGTACTTC. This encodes CASSRELAGASEQYF.